Listed below are T cell receptor beta chains from one sample, sequenced in a study of shared clonotypes between healthy human individuals. Libraries were prepared by immunoSEQ multiplex PCR; TCRdb keeps only in-frame clonotypes and omits some of them. The sample holds 2.3 million or so clones, over 90% seen once. Material: naive CD4+ T cells from PBMCs. All receptors derive from a man between 18 and 35 years old in good health. Some clones in this sample may be carry-over from other donors' samples. Each CDR3 is given with its conserved first and last residue. Fields, in order: J gene, D gene, V gene, CDR3 DNA, CDR3 protein. A D gene is named only where the DNA matches it firmly.

TRBJ2-7,TRBD2,TRBV6-1,TGTGCCAGCAGTGAAGCGCTGGGGACTAGCGGGTGGCGGCAGTACTTC,CASSEALGTSGWRQYF
TRBJ1-5,.,TRBV9,TGTGCCAGCAGCCCCACAGGTCATAGCAATCAGCCCCAGCATTTT,CASSPTGHSNQPQHF
TRBJ2-7,.,TRBV6-1,TGTGCCAGCAGTGAAGCCAGTAGGGTCTACGAGCAGTACTTC,CASSEASRVYEQYF
TRBJ2-1,.,TRBV9,TGTGCCAGCAGCGTAGGAGGAGCCAATGAGCAGTTCTTC,CASSVGGANEQFF
TRBJ2-1,TRBD2,TRBV7-6,TGTGCCAGCAGCTCACCACAGGAACGCCGGGGGGGTGAGCAGTTCTTC,CASSSPQERRGGEQFF
TRBJ2-1,TRBD1,TRBV6-5,TGTGCCAGCAGTCTCAACACAGGGGAGTATGAGCAGTTCTTC,CASSLNTGEYEQFF
TRBJ2-1,TRBD2,TRBV29-1,TGCAGCGTTCCTGGACTAGCGGGAGTAGATGAGCAGTTCTTC,CSVPGLAGVDEQFF
TRBJ1-2,.,TRBV6-6,TGTGCCAGCAGTTACATTGTCGGGCGGAGTGGCTACACCTTC,CASSYIVGRSGYTF
TRBJ2-2,.,TRBV30,TGTGCCTGGAGTGTAGTCCCAGGGTGGACCGGGGAGCTGTTTTTT,CAWSVVPGWTGELFF
TRBJ2-2,TRBD2,TRBV11-2,TGTGCCAGCAGCCGACTAGCGGGAGCGGACGGGGAGCTGTTTTTT,CASSRLAGADGELFF
TRBJ2-1,.,TRBV7-3,TGTGCCAGCAGCTTAATAGGGGACCGATACAATGAGCAGTTCTTC,CASSLIGDRYNEQFF
TRBJ2-1,.,TRBV9,TGTGCCAGCAGCCCCACCGGGACTTCAAACAATGAGCAGTTCTTC,CASSPTGTSNNEQFF